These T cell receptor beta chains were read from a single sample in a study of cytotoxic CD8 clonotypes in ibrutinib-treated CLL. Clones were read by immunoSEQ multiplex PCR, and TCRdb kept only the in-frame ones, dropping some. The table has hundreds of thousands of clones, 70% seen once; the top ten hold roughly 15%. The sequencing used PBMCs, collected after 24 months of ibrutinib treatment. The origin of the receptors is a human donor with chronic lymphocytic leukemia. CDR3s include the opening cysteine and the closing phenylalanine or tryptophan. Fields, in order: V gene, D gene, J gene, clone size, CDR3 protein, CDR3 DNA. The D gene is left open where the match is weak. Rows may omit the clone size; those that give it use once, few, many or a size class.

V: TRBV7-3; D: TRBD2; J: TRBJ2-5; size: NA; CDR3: CASSGRGGWGQYF; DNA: TGTGCCAGCAGCGGACGCGGGGGTTGGGGCCAGTACTTC
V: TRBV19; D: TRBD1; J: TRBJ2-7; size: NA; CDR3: CASSPRTGSYEQYF; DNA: TGTGCCAGTAGTCCTAGGACAGGCTCCTACGAGCAGTACTTC
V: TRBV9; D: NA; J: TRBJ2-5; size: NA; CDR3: CASSVAGGGVRETQYF; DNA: TGTGCCAGCAGCGTAGCCGGGGGTGGCGTCAGAGAGACCCAGTACTTC
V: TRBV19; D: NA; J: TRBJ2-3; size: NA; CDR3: CASSRQQDTDTQYF; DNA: TGTGCCAGTAGTCGACAGCAAGACACAGATACGCAGTATTTT
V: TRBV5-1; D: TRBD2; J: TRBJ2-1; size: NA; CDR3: CASSRGLAGGPTYNEQFF; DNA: TGCGCCAGCAGCAGGGGACTAGCGGGAGGCCCCACCTACAATGAGCAGTTCTTC
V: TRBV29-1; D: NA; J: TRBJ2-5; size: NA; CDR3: CSVVNTGTGSETQYF; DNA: TGCAGCGTTGTCAACACAGGCACAGGGTCGGAGACCCAGTACTTC
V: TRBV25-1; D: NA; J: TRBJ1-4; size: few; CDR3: CASSESGGFYEKLFF; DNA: TGTGCCAGCAGTGAGTCGGGGGGCTTCTATGAAAAACTGTTTTTT
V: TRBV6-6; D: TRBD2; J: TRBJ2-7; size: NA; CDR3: CASTGWAGDVIEQYF; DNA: TGTGCCAGCACCGGCTGGGCGGGAGACGTTATCGAGCAGTACTTC
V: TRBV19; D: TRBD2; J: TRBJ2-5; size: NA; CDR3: CASGTSGSLETQYF; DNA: TGTGCCAGTGGGACTAGCGGGAGTTTGGAGACCCAGTACTTC
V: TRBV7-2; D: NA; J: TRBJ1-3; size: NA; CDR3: CASSREISGNTIYF; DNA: TGTGCCAGCAGCCGCGAGATCTCTGGAAACACCATATATTTT
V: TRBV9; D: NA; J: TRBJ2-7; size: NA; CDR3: CASSVSGGDYQYEQYF; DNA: TGTGCCAGCAGCGTCTCAGGGGGGGACTACCAATACGAGCAGTACTTC
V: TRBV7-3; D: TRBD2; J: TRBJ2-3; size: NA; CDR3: CASSLGLAGWDTQYF; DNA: TGTGCCAGCAGCTTGGGGCTAGCGGGTTGGGATACGCAGTATTTT
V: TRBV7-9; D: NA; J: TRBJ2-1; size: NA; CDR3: CASSLGTRNEQFF; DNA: TGTGCCAGCAGCTTAGGGACCCGTAATGAGCAGTTCTTC
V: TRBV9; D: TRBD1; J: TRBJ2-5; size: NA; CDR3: CASSVGGGSGTGQETQYF; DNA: TGTGCCAGCAGCGTAGGAGGGGGATCCGGGACAGGTCAAGAGACCCAGTACTTC
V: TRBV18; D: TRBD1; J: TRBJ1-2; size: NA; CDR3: CASSPGQGPGNGYTF; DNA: TGTGCCAGCTCACCGGGACAGGGCCCGGGAAATGGCTACACCTTC
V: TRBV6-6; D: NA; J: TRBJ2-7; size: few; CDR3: CASSRETGIHEQYF; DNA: TGTGCCAGCAGTAGGGAAACAGGGATCCACGAGCAGTACTTC
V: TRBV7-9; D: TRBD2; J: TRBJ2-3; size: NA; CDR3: CASSSSLAGPSTDTQYF; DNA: TGTGCCAGCAGCTCCTCCCTAGCGGGGCCGAGCACAGATACGCAGTATTTT
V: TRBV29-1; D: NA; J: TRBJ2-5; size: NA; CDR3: CSVGQETQYF; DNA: TGCAGCGTCGGCCAAGAGACCCAGTACTTC
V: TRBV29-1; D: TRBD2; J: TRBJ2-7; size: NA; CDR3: CSAPGAGGYEQYF; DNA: TGCAGCGCCCCAGGGGCGGGAGGGTACGAGCAGTACTTC
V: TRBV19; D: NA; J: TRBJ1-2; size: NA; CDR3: CASSPDYGYTF; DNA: TGTGCCAGTAGTCCCGACTATGGCTACACCTTC
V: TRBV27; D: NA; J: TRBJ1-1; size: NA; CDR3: CASSIKANTEAFF; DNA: TGTGCCAGCAGTATAAAGGCGAACACTGAAGCTTTCTTT
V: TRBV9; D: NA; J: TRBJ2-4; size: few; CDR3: CASSGLLYNIQYF; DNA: TGTGCCAGCAGCGGGTTACTTTATAACATTCAGTACTTC
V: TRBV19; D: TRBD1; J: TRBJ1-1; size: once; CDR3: CASSISWTGVAFF; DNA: TGTGCCAGTAGTATCTCCTGGACAGGGGTGGCTTTCTTT
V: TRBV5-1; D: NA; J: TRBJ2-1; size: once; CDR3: CASSLDGGSYNEQFF; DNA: TGCGCCAGCAGCTTGGACGGGGGCTCCTACAATGAGCAGTTCTTC
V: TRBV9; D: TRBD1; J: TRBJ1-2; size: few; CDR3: CASSPSGTDLGAGYTF; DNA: TGTGCCAGCTCACCATCGGGGACAGACCTTGGGGCTGGCTACACCTTC
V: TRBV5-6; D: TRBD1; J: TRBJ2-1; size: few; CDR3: CASNQQGNGNEQFF; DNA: TGTGCCAGCAACCAACAGGGGAACGGGAATGAGCAGTTCTTC
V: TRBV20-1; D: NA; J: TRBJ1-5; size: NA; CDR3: CSAREIQPQHF; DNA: TGCAGTGCTCGGGAGATCCAGCCCCAGCATTTT